A single sample gave rise to the 18 T cell receptor beta chains below, sequenced in a study of blood T cell repertoires in COVID-19. The assay was immunoSEQ multiplex PCR, and TCRdb's table has in-frame clones only and misses some. The table lists tens of thousands of clones, around nine tenths of them singletons. The source material was peripheral blood. The receptors originated from a woman in her fifties or sixties with active or convalescent COVID-19.

CDR3 loop: CASSLDLGLAYYEQYF. CDR3 bases: TGTGCCAGCAGCTTAGATTTGGGACTAGCGTACTACGAGCAGTACTTC. The chain recombines TRBV11-2 with TRBJ2-7; 10 bases fit TRBD2. In germline, CDR1 is SGHAT, CDR2 FQNNGV. J gave up 3 bases and V 0 bases, and 5 bases lay outside the gene matches. CDR3 length: 16 amino acids.

The rearrangement links TRBV6-5 to TRBJ1-2; D may be TRBD1 (6 bases). The CDR3 totals 14 residues. V lost 1 base to trimming and J lost 2 bases, with 8 bases between them. Germline CDR1 and CDR2: MNHEY and SVGAGI. CDR3 coding DNA: TGTGCCAGCAGTTACTTAGGACAGAACTATGGCTACACCTTC. It is translated as CASSYLGQNYGYTF.

The sample holds a few counts of this clone. The chain combines TRBV12-3 or TRBV12-4 with TRBJ1-2, with unresolved D. V was shortened by 5 bases and J by 2 bases, with 9 bases between the two germline ends. This CDR3 comprises 13 residues. The CDR3 nucleotides read TGTGCCAGCAGTATCGGTGCGAACTATGGCTACACCTTC. Protein product: CASSIGANYGYTF.

This clone was seen a few times. The V and J genes are TRBV27 and TRBJ1-1; TRBD1 aligns across 7 bases. Looked up from germline, CDR1 is MNHEY and CDR2 is SMNVEV (reference sequence). The CDR3 runs 15 residues. V lost 3 bases to trimming and J lost 0 bases; unmatched junction nucleotides: 4. CDR3 sequence reads: CASSFEGGMNTEAFF. CDR3 bases: TGTGCCAGCAGTTTCGAAGGGGGCATGAACACTGAAGCTTTCTTT.

This rearrangement joins TRBV2 to TRBJ2-1; TRBD2 matches at 12 bases. V lost 6 bases to trimming and J lost 5 bases; unmatched junction nucleotides: 5. This CDR3 has 15 residues. Germline V gene lookup returns CDR1 SNHLY and CDR2 FYNNEI. CDR3 in amino acids: CASRQLAGGNNEQFF. The CDR3 coding sequence is TGTGCCAGCAGACAACTAGCGGGAGGAAACAATGAGCAGTTCTTC.

A single count supports this clone. Distinct nucleotide sequences in the sample also encode this CDR3. The V gene is TRBV5-4, the J gene TRBJ1-4, with TRBD1 identical over 10 bases. The CDR3 totals 14 residues. CDR1 SGHNT and CDR2 YYREEE come from the germline V gene (reference sequence). With 4 bases clipped from V and 5 bases from J, the junction kept 2 bases outside the gene matches. The CDR3 protein is CASSLGQGNEKLFF. The CDR3 coding sequence is TGTGCCAGCAGCCTGGGACAGGGGAATGAAAAACTGTTTTTT.

Here the CDR3 reads CASNSIDTEAFF. CDR3 in DNA: TGTGCTAGTAATTCGATAGACACTGAAGCTTTCTTT. The chain couples TRBV12-5 to TRBJ1-1; no firm D call. The length of the CDR3 is 12 residues. CDR1 LGHNT and CDR2 FRNRAP come from the germline V gene. V was cut by 8 bases and J by 3 bases, with 10 bases left in between.

The genes are TRBV4-1 and TRBJ1-4, with D maybe TRBD1 (6 bases). The CDR3 extends over 16 amino acids. The V end lost 7 bases, the J end lost 6 bases, and 21 bases lay between the germline ends. Germline loops: CDR1 MGHRA, CDR2 YSYEKL. The CDR3 loop reads CASTRQATGRDEKLFF. Written as DNA, the CDR3 is TGCGCCAGCACCCGCCAAGCAACAGGGAGAGATGAAAAACTGTTTTTT.

The chain employs TRBV27 and TRBJ2-1; perhaps TRBD2 as D (5 bases). V shed 2 bases and J shed 6 bases, with 11 bases lying between them. The CDR3 is 14 amino acids. In germline, CDR1 is MNHEY, CDR2 SMNVEV (reference sequence). The DNA for the CDR3 is TGTGCCAGCAGTTTAGCCCTCGGGGTCAATGAGCAGTTCTTC. This sequence encodes CASSLALGVNEQFF.

This clone was detected only a few times. The chain carries TRBV27 and TRBJ1-1; 8 bases fit TRBD1. This CDR3 has 14 amino acids. V was pared by 3 bases and J by 5 bases, with 5 bases of the junction left unmatched. CDR1 is MNHEY, CDR2 SMNVEV, per germline (reference sequence). The CDR3 nucleotides are TGTGCCAGCAGTTTCCGGGACAGGAGTACTGAAGCTTTCTTT. Its protein product is CASSFRDRSTEAFF.

CDR3 nucleotides: TGCGCCAGCAGCCCACTAGCGGAGGCAGATACGCAGTATTTT. Protein product: CASSPLAEADTQYF. The rearrangement uses TRBV5-1 and TRBJ2-3, with TRBD2 matching over 8 bases. Germline V CDR1 and CDR2: SGHRS, YFSETQ. The CDR3 length is 14 residues. With V trimmed by 4 bases and J by 4 bases, 5 bases remained unmatched.

The V and J genes are TRBV28 and TRBJ2-7, with unresolved D. This CDR3 has 12 amino acids. Germline assignment: CDR1 MDHEN and CDR2 SYDVKM. V shed 3 bases and J shed 6 bases, with 9 bases lying between them. The CDR3 sequence: CASSFSLREQYF. The CDR3 DNA reads TGTGCCAGCAGTTTTAGTTTGCGCGAGCAGTACTTC.

J is TRBJ1-1 and V is TRBV5-5; D is unclear. Trimming left V 4 bases short and J 5 bases short, with 12 bases between. CDR1 and CDR2 (germline): SGHKS, YYEKEE (reference sequence). This CDR3 has 13 residues. CDR3 coding DNA: TGTGCCAGCAGCCAGGAGGGCTGGACTGAAGCTTTCTTT. It specifies CASSQEGWTEAFF.

This chain joins TRBV5-1 and TRBJ2-1, with D uncertain. CDR1 is SGHRS, CDR2 YFSETQ, per germline. Trimming pared 2 bases from V and 9 bases from J, leaving 15 bases between. The CDR3 has 14 residues. The CDR3 bases are TGCGCCAGCAGCTTCTCTAGGCCTTGGAGTGAGCAGTTCTTC. It yields the protein CASSFSRPWSEQFF.

CDR3 DNA sequence: TGTGCCAGCAGCTCTATAAGACAAAACTACAATGAGCAGTTCTTC. This gives the protein CASSSIRQNYNEQFF. The J gene is TRBJ2-1, the V gene TRBV11-2; no definite D call. There are 15 residues in the CDR3. V lost 4 bases and J 3 bases, leaving 13 bases between the germline ends. CDR1 and CDR2 from the germline V gene are SGHAT and FQNNGV.

The J gene is TRBJ2-1, the V gene TRBV11-2; 10 bases are a match to TRBD2. The V gene's germline CDR1 is SGHAT and CDR2 FQNNGV. J gave up 7 bases and V 1 base, and 4 bases lay outside the gene matches. The CDR3 is made up of 15 amino acids. The CDR3 loop reads CASSLVVSGRNEQFF. DNA of the CDR3: TGTGCCAGCAGCTTAGTGGTTAGCGGGAGGAATGAGCAGTTCTTC.

The chain recombines TRBV6-5 with TRBJ1-3; D is undetermined. The V gene's germline CDR1 is MNHEY and CDR2 SVGAGI. V was clipped by 6 bases and J by 0 bases, with 12 bases between them. This CDR3 is built from 15 residues. The CDR3 bases are TGTGCCAGCAGCCGGGTCGCAAGCTCTGGAAACACCATATATTTT. Encoded protein: CASSRVASSGNTIYF.

About this clone: The sample holds other DNA sequences that translate to the same CDR3. CDR3 coding DNA: TGTGCCAGCAGCGTAGGGGACAGGGGATCCTACGAGCAGTACTTC. Amino acids: CASSVGDRGSYEQYF. The chain employs TRBV9 and TRBJ2-7, with 10 positions matching TRBD1. This CDR3 has 15 amino acids. Trimming took 0 bases from V and 1 from J; bases not matched to a gene: 1. In germline, CDR1 is SGDLS, CDR2 YYNGEE.